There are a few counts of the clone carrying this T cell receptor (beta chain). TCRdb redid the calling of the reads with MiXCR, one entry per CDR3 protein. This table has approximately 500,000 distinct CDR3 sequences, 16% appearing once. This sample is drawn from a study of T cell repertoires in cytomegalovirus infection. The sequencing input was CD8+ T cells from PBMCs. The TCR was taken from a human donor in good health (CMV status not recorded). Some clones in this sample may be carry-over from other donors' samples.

The DNA of the CDR3 is TGTGCCAGCAGGGCTAACGGGGAGCTGTTTTTT. Translation gives CASRANGELFF. The chain is built from TRBV28 and TRBJ2-2; D remains ambiguous. The CDR3 consists of 11 residues. V was shortened by 6 bases and J by 7 bases, with 6 bases between the two germline ends. Germline CDR1 reads MDHEN; CDR2 reads SYDVKM.